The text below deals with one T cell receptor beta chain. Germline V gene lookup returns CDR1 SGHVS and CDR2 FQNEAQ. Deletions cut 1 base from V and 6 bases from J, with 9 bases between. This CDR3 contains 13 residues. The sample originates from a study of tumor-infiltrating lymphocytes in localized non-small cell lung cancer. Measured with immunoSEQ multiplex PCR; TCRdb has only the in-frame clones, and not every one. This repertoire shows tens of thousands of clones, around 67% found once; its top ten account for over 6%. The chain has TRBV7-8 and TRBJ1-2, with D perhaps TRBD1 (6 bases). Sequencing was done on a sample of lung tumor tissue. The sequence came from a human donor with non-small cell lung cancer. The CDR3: CASSLGQGNGYTF. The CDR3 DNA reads TGTGCCAGCAGCTTAGGCCAGGGGAATGGCTACACCTTC.